The 21 T cell receptor beta chains below all came from one sample that was sequenced in a study of CD8+CD57+ T cells in acquired aplastic anemia. TCR beta VDJ and CDR3 were profiled, and genomic DNA was the template. TCRdb re-called the reads with MiXCR, one entry per CDR3 protein. The data contain about 210,000 distinct CDR3 sequences, 34% of them singletons. The sequenced sample was sorted CD4+, CD8+, or CD8+CD57+ T cells (not recorded which) from PBMCs. These receptors were obtained from a human donor in good health, serving as a control.

This clonotype was picked up many times. The J gene is TRBJ1-2, the V gene TRBV2; TRBD1 matches 10 bases. This CDR3 contains 15 residues. Germline V gene lookup returns CDR1 SNHLY and CDR2 FYNNEI. V lost 8 bases to trimming and J lost 6 bases; unmatched junction nucleotides: 12. The CDR3 spells CASRDSWTGGNGYTF. CDR3 nucleotide sequence: TGTGCCAGCCGCGACTCCTGGACAGGGGGAAATGGCTACACCTTC.

This clonotype was seen a few times. The chain combines TRBV6-1 with TRBJ1-3, with 11 bases fitting TRBD1. This CDR3 spans 17 amino acids. The junction had 5 bases not matched to a gene; V was cut back by 1 base and J by 3 bases. Germline V gene sequence: CDR1 MNHNS, CDR2 SASEGT. CDR3 amino acids: CASSEVGQGALGNTIYF. In DNA form, the CDR3 reads TGTGCCAGCAGTGAAGTTGGACAGGGGGCCCTTGGAAACACCATATATTTT.

The genes are TRBV7-2 and TRBJ2-7; 9 nucleotides agree with TRBD1. Germline V gives CDR1 SGHTA, CDR2 FQGNSA. V trimming: 3 bases; J trimming: 5 bases; junction bases outside the gene matches: 5. There are 14 residues in the CDR3. The CDR3 DNA reads as TGTGCCAGCAGCTTCAGGACAGGGGCCCACGAGCAGTACTTC. As protein: CASSFRTGAHEQYF.

This clonotype was counted only a few times. Germline is not matched at one junction end, which may reflect a read error. The chain joins TRBV10-3 to TRBJ2-2, with TRBD1 as a possible D gene (6 bases). Germline V gives CDR1 ENHRY, CDR2 SYGVKD. CDR3 size: 17 residues. In DNA, the CDR3 is TGTGCCAGCAGTTACCGGACGCTCACAGGGAGCACCGGGGAGCTGTTTTTT. Residues: CASSYRTLTGSTGELFF.

On this clonotype: The junction differs from germline at one of its ends, possibly a read error. The chain carries TRBV7-8 and TRBJ2-2, with D possibly TRBD1 on 5 matching bases. Germline V lookup: CDR1 SGHVS, CDR2 FQNEAQ. The CDR3 has 15 amino acids. The CDR3 sequence is CASSLARVNTEELFF. Here the CDR3 DNA reads TGTGCCAGCAGCTTAGCCAGGGTGAACACCGAGGAGCTGTTTTTT.

This chain joins TRBV20-1 and TRBJ1-5; no clear D. V shed 1 base and J shed 0 bases, with 10 bases lying between them. The CDR3 is made up of 15 amino acids. Germline V CDR1 and CDR2: DFQATT, SNEGSKA (reference sequence). The CDR3 DNA is TGCAGTGCTAGAGCGGCAGAGTATAGCAATCAGCCCCAGCATTTT. Translating gives CSARAAEYSNQPQHF.

The rearrangement uses TRBV7-6 and TRBJ2-5; perhaps D is TRBD1 or TRBD2 (5 bases each). CDR3 length: 14 residues. Between the trimmed V and J ends, which lost 1 base and 3 bases, there was a span of 9 bases. CDR1 is SGHVS, CDR2 FNYEAQ, per germline. In DNA form, the CDR3 reads TGTGCCAGCAGCTTAGGGCAGGGAGAAGAGACCCAGTACTTC. It translates to CASSLGQGEETQYF.

The table lists this clonotype with a few counts. The V gene is TRBV2, the J gene TRBJ1-2; no clear D gene. V was pared by 5 bases and J by 8 bases, with 15 bases between. The germline gives CDR1 SNHLY, CDR2 FYNNEI. The CDR3 is 13 residues long. Here the CDR3 reads CASSFGLLGGYTF. The CDR3, as DNA: TGTGCCAGCAGTTTTGGGCTGCTGGGGGGCTACACCTTC.

This chain links TRBV29-1 with TRBJ2-1; 7 positions match TRBD1. This CDR3 is 10 amino acids long. Looked up from germline, CDR1 is SQVTM and CDR2 is ANQGSEA. The V segment lost 8 bases and the J segment 16 bases; nucleotides outside the gene matches: 11. CDR3 protein: CSLDSGGRFF. The CDR3 bases are TGCAGCTTAGATTCAGGGGGTCGTTTCTTC.

There are many counts of this clonotype. V gene TRBV7-2 combines with J gene TRBJ1-2; D gene ambiguous. The germline V and J ends were trimmed by 2 bases and 8 bases, with 12 bases remaining between them. The CDR3 runs 13 residues. Germline V gives CDR1 SGHTA, CDR2 FQGNSA. CDR3 DNA: TGTGCCAGCAGCTTATGGTGGAAGGACGGCTACACCTTC. Protein product: CASSLWWKDGYTF.

This clonotype has ten or more counts. This chain joins TRBV6-5 and TRBJ2-7; a possible D gene is TRBD2 (6 bases). Trimming cost V 4 bases and J 6 bases, with 16 bases left between them. The CDR3 is 14 residues long. The germline CDR1 and CDR2 sequences are MNHEY and SVGAGI. In DNA, the CDR3 is TGTGCCAGCAGTTTGACTAGAAGCTCTATCGAGCAGTACTTC. As protein: CASSLTRSSIEQYF.

This clonotype was seen a few times. The rearrangement uses TRBV5-1 and TRBJ2-5; 11 nucleotides agree with TRBD2. CDR3 length equals 17 residues. V gave up 1 base and J gave up 0 bases; unmatched junction bases: 5. CDR1 is SGHRS and CDR2 is YFSETQ in the germline V gene. CDR3 amino acids: CASSLWTSGPYQETQYF. CDR3 sequence (DNA): TGCGCCAGCAGCTTGTGGACTAGCGGGCCATACCAAGAGACCCAGTACTTC.

This rearrangement joins TRBV2 to TRBJ1-2; 12 bases align to TRBD1. Germline trimming cut 7 bases from V and 8 bases from J; bases unmatched to any gene: 2. The CDR3 totals 12 residues. Germline lookup yields CDR1 SNHLY and CDR2 FYNNEI. This chain's CDR3 is CASTGTGGGYTF. The CDR3 DNA reads as TGTGCCAGCACTGGGACAGGGGGCGGCTACACCTTC. Supplemented by reference TRBV2 and TRBJ1-2, the full variable domain reads EPEVTQTPSHQVTQMGQEVILRCVPISNHLYFYWYRQILGQKVEFLVSFYNNEISEKSEIFDDQFSVERPDGSNFTLKIRSTKLEDSAMYFCASTGTGGGYTFGSGTRLTVV.

This clonotype was seen a few times. This chain joins TRBV4-2 and TRBJ2-1; TRBD1 might be the D (5 bases). Germline assignment: CDR1 LGHNA and CDR2 YNFKEQ. Trimming removed 1 base from V and 5 bases from J, with 15 bases in between. There are 16 residues in the CDR3. In DNA form, the CDR3 reads TGTGCCAGCAGCCAAGGACGGCCAGGGATCGACAATGAGCAGTTCTTC. It specifies CASSQGRPGIDNEQFF.

The chain couples TRBV7-2 to TRBJ1-6, with TRBD1 identical over 7 bases. Germline CDR1 is SGHTA and CDR2 is FQGNSA. The CDR3 has 15 residues. V gave up 5 bases and J gave up 10 bases; unmatched junction bases: 11. The CDR3 here is CASSTPTGRISPLHF. The CDR3 nucleotides are TGTGCCAGCAGCACCCCGACAGGGCGAATCTCACCCCTCCACTTT.

This clonotype was recorded at least ten times. The chain links TRBV7-9 to TRBJ2-5, with a tentative D call TRBD2 (5 bases). The CDR3 consists of 12 residues. V was clipped by 5 bases and J by 5 bases, with 9 bases between them. Germline CDR1 reads SEHNR; CDR2 reads FQNEAQ (reference sequence). The CDR3 loop reads CASSRTEETQYF. In nucleotides, the CDR3 is TGTGCCAGCAGCCGGACTGAGGAGACCCAGTACTTC.

In this sample, this clonotype turned up a few times. As DNA, the CDR3 is TGTGCCTGGAGTGAACGGAACACCATATATTTT. Protein product: CAWSERNTIYF. This rearrangement joins TRBV30 to TRBJ1-3, with D uncertain. The germline V gene has CDR1 GTSNPN and CDR2 SVGIG (reference sequence). The CDR3 loop spans 11 amino acids. The ends were cut back, 1 base at V and 7 bases at J, with 5 bases in the middle.

In this sample, this clonotype turned up a few times. The rearrangement uses TRBV5-1 and TRBJ2-5; D unresolved. V was pared by 2 bases and J by 2 bases, with 7 bases between. Germline V gives CDR1 SGHRS, CDR2 YFSETQ. CDR3 length equals 13 residues. The CDR3 reads CASSFTPQETQYF. The CDR3 nucleotides read TGCGCCAGCAGCTTCACGCCGCAAGAGACCCAGTACTTC. Full variable domain (rest looked up from reference TRBV5-1 and TRBJ2-5): KAGVTQTPRYLIKTRGQQVTLSCSPISGHRSVSWYQQTPGQGLQFLFEYFSETQRNKGNFPGRFSGRQFSNSRSEMNVSTLELGDSALYLCASSFTPQETQYFGPGTRLLVL.

With regard to this clonotype: It may be a read error: a sequence one base away is much more abundant. This chain uses TRBV11-1 with TRBJ2-3; 7 bases map to TRBD2. The junction had 5 bases not matched to a gene; V was cut back by 0 bases and J by 2 bases. The germline V gene has CDR1 SGHAT and CDR2 FQDESV (reference sequence). The CDR3 sequence is 16 residues long. The CDR3 DNA reads TGTGCCAGCAGCTTAGCGGGGAGGGGAGACACAGATACGCAGTATTTT. Translation: CASSLAGRGDTDTQYF.

This clonotype was recorded at least ten times. The chain is built from TRBV6-1 and TRBJ2-7; 8 bases match TRBD2. The CDR3 has 15 amino acids. Germline CDR1 is MNHNS and CDR2 is SASEGT. Trimming took 5 bases from V and 2 from J; bases not matched to a gene: 8. CDR3 residues: CASSSFGGGTYEQYF. In nucleotides, the CDR3 is TGTGCCAGCAGTTCCTTCGGCGGGGGGACCTACGAGCAGTACTTC.

This clonotype was detected many times. V usage is TRBV19 and J usage is TRBJ1-5; D is ambiguous. Trimming took off 3 bases at V and 7 bases at J, with 7 bases between the two ends. CDR1 and CDR2 from the germline V gene are LNHDA and SQIVND (reference sequence). The length of the CDR3 is 12 residues. CDR3: CASSMLGQPQHF. CDR3 bases: TGTGCCAGTAGTATGTTGGGCCAGCCCCAGCATTTT. Supplemented by reference TRBV19 and TRBJ1-5, the full variable domain reads DGGITQSPKYLFRKEGQNVTLSCEQNLNHDAMYWYRQDPGQGLRLIYYSQIVNDFQKGDIAEGYSVSREKKESFPLTVTSAQKNPTAFYLCASSMLGQPQHFGDGTRLSIL.